This TCR beta chain is drawn from a study of blood T cell repertoires in COVID-19. Study overall: Acute and convalescent COVID-19 specimens originated in the United States, Italy and Spain. Sources were T cells, B-cell-depleted T cells, or PBMCs; the material itself was cDNA or gDNA.

TCRdb's copy holds only in-frame clones and misses some; the assay was immunoSEQ multiplex PCR. The table lists approximately 94,000 clones, 70% to 90% of them singletons, with 4.8% in the top ten. CDR3 length: 16 amino acids. After removal of 3 bases from V and 0 bases from J, the junction contained 4 bases not matched to a gene. The germline V gene has CDR1 KGHSH and CDR2 LQKENI. V gene TRBV18 combines with J gene TRBJ2-5; 10 nucleotides line up with TRBD2. The sample taken for sequencing was peripheral blood. This sequence originates from a woman of 80 years or more with active COVID-19. The CDR3 sequence is CASSPLLAGNQETQYF. The CDR3 nucleotides are TGTGCCAGCTCACCCCTACTAGCGGGGAACCAAGAGACCCAGTACTTC.